These 2 T cell receptor beta chains share one sample of origin, sequenced in a study of blood T cell repertoires in COVID-19. TCRdb keeps only in-frame clones here, not all; method: immunoSEQ multiplex PCR. The table lists some 46,000 clones, around 85% of them singletons. The sample taken for sequencing was peripheral blood. These receptors all come from a man between 60 and 75 years old with acute or convalescent COVID-19.

The chain couples TRBV11-1 to TRBJ2-7; D is possibly TRBD1 (6 bases). Looked up from germline, CDR1 is SGHAT and CDR2 is FQDESV (reference sequence). The CDR3 runs to 15 residues. The V gene lost 0 bases and the J gene lost 0 bases, with 9 bases spanning the gap. In DNA, the CDR3 is TGTGCCAGCAGCTTAGCGCCGGGACACTCCTACGAGCAGTACTTC. Translating it yields CASSLAPGHSYEQYF.

This clone was seen a handful of times. The V and J genes are TRBV9 and TRBJ2-7, with TRBD1 identical over 8 bases. The V gene end was trimmed by 6 bases and the J gene end by 2 bases; junction bases not matched to a gene: 7. This CDR3 is built from 14 residues. Germline V CDR1 and CDR2: SGDLS, YYNGEE. The CDR3 sequence: CASNRGIEPYEQYF. For the CDR3, the DNA is TGTGCCAGCAACAGGGGGATAGAACCCTACGAGCAGTACTTC.